The text below deals with one TCR beta chain. Its antigen is unknown. This specimen belongs to a study of response to subunit inactivated influenza vaccine. Study conclusions and caveats: There was a suggestion from the authors that each seasonal influenza vaccination recruits few new T cells.

TCRdb used MiXCR to reprocess the RT-PCR reads, holding one entry per CDR3 protein. The table records 450,000 to 550,000 distinct CDR3 sequences, approximately 24% of them present only once. Sequencing used CD4+ T cells sorted from PBMCs, obtained 5 days after vaccination. The origin of this receptor is a man in his fifties or sixties who received an inactivated influenza vaccine.

Here the CDR3 DNA reads TGTGCCAGTGGGACTAGCGGATGGAATGAGCAGTTCTTC. Translated: CASGTSGWNEQFF. The chain combines TRBV7-2 with TRBJ2-1, with TRBD2 identical over 11 bases. Germline CDR1 reads SGHTA; CDR2 reads FQGNSA. The CDR3 length is 13 residues. J lost 7 bases, V lost 9 bases, and 5 bases had no gene match.